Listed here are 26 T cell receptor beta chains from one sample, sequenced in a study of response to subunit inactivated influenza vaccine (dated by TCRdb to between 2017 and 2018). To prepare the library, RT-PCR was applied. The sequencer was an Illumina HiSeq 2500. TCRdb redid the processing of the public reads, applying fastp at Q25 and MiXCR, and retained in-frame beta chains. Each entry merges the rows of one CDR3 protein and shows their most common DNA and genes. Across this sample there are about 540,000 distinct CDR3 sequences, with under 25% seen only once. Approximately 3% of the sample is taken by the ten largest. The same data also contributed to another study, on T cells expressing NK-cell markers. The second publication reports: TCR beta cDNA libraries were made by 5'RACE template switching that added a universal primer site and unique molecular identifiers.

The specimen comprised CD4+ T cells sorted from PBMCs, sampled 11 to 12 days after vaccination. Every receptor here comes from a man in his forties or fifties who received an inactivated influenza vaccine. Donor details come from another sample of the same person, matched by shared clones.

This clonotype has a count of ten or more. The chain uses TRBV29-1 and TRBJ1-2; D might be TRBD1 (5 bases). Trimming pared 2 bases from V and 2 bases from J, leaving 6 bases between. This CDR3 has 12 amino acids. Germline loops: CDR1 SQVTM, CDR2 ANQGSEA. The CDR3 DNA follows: TGCAGCGTTGAATCAGGGAACTATGGCTACACCTTC. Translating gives CSVESGNYGYTF.

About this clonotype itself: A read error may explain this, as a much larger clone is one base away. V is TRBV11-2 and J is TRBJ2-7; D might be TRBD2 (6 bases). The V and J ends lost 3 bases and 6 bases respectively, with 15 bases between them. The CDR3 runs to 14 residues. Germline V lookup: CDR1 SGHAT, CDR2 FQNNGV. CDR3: CASSFGGEAFEQYF. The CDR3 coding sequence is TGTGCCAGCAGCTTTGGCGGGGAGGCGTTCGAGCAGTACTTC. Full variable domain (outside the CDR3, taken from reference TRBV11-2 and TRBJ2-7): EAGVAQSPRYKIIEKRQSVAFWCNPISGHATLYWYQQILGQGPKLLIQFQNNGVVDDSQLPKDRFSAERLKGVDSTLKIQPAKLEDSAVYLCASSFGGEAFEQYFGPGTRLTVT.

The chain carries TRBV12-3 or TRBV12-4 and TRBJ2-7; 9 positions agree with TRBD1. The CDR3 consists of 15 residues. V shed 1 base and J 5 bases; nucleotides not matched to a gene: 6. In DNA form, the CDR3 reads TGTGCCAGCAGTTTAGGGGGACAGGGTACCCACGAGCAGTACTTC. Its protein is CASSLGGQGTHEQYF.

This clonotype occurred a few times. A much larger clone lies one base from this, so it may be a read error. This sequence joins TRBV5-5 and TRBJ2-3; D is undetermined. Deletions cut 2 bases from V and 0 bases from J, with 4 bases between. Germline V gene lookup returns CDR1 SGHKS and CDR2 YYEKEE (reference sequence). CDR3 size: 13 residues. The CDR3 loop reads CASSFISTDTQYF. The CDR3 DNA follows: TGTGCCAGCAGCTTCATTAGCACAGATACGCAGTATTTT.

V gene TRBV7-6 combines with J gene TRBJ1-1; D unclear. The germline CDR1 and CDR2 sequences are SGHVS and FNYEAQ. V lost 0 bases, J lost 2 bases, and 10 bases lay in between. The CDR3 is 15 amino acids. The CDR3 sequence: CASSLAEGVNTEAFF. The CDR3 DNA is TGTGCCAGCAGCTTAGCGGAGGGAGTCAACACTGAAGCTTTCTTT.

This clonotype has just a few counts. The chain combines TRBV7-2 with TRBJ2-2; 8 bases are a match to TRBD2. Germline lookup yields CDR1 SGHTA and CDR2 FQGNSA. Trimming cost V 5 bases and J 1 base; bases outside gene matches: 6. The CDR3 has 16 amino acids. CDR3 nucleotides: TGTGCCAGCAGCCGACTCCTAGCGGGGAACACCGGGGAGCTGTTTTTT. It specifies CASSRLLAGNTGELFF.

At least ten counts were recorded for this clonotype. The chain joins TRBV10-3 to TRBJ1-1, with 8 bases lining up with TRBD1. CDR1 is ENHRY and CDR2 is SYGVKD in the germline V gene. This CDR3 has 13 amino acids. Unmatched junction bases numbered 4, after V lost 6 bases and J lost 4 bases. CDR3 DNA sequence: TGTGCCATCAGGGCCACAGGGGGCACTGAAGCTTTCTTT. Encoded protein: CAIRATGGTEAFF.

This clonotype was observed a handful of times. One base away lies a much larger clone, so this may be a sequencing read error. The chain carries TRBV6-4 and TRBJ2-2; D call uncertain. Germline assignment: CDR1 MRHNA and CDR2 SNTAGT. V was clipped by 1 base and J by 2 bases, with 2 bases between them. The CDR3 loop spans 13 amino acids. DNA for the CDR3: TGTGCCAGCAGTGACTATAACACCGGGGAGCTGTTTTTT. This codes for CASSDYNTGELFF.

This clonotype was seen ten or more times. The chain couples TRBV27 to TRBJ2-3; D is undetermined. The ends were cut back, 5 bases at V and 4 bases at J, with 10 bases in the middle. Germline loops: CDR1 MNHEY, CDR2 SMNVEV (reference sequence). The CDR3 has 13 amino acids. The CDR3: CASSSSLADTQYF. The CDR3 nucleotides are TGTGCCAGCAGTAGTTCGCTGGCAGATACGCAGTATTTT.

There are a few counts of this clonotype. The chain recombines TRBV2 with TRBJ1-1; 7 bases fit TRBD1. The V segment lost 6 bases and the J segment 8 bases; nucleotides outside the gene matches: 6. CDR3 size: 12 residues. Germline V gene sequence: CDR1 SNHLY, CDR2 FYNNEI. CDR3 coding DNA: TGTGCCAGCAGCGGACAGGAAGGGGAAGCTTTCTTT. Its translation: CASSGQEGEAFF.

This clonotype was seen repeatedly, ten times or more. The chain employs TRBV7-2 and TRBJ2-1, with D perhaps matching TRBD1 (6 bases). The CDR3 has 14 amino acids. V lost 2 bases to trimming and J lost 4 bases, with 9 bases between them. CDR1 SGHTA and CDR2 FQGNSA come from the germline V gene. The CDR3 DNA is TGTGCCAGCAGCTTACGACAGGCGTACAATGAGCAGTTCTTC. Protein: CASSLRQAYNEQFF.

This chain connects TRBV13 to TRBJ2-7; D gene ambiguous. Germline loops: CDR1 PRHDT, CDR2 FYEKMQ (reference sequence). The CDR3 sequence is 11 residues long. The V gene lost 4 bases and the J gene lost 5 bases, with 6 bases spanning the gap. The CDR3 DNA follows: TGTGCCAGCAGCTCCCGAAACGAGCAGTACTTC. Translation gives CASSSRNEQYF.

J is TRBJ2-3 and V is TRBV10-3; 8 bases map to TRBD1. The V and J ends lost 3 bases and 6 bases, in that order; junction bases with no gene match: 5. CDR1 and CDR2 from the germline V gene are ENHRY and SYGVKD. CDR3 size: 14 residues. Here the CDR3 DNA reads TGTGCCATCAGTGACCTCGGACAGGGCGATACGCAGTATTTT. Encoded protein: CAISDLGQGDTQYF.

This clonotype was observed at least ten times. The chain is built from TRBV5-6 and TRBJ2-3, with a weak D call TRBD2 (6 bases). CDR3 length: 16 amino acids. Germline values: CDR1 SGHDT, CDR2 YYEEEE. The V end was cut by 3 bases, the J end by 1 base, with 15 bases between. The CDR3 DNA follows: TGTGCCAGCAGCTCCGACCCTGGCGGGGGCACAGATACGCAGTATTTT. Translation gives CASSSDPGGGTDTQYF.

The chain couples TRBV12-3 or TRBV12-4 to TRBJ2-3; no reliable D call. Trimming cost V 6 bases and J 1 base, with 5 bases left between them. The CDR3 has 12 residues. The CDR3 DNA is TGTGCCAGCAGACTTGGCACAGATACGCAGTATTTT. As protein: CASRLGTDTQYF.

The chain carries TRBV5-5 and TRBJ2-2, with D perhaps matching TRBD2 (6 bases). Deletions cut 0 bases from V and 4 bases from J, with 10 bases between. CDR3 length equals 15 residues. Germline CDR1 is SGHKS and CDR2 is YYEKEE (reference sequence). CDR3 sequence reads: CASSLGLEVTGELFF. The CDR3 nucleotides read TGTGCCAGCAGCTTGGGACTAGAAGTCACCGGGGAGCTGTTTTTT. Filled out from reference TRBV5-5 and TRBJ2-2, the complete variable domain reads DAGVTQSPTHLIKTRGQQVTLRCSPISGHKSVSWYQQVLGQGPQFIFQYYEKEERGRGNFPDRFSARQFPNYSSELNVNALLLGDSALYLCASSLGLEVTGELFFGEGSRLTVL.

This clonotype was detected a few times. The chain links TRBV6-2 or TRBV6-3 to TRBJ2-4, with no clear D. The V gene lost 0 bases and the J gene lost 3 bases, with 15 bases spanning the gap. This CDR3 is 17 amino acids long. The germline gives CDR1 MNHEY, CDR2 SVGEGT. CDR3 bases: TGTGCCAGCAGTTACTCTACACAGTCGACGGGCAAAAACATTCAGTACTTC. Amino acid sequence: CASSYSTQSTGKNIQYF.

In DNA form, the CDR3 reads TGCAGCGTTGAAGCGACAGGGGGTGACTATGGCTACACCTTC. Amino acid sequence: CSVEATGGDYGYTF. The rearrangement uses TRBV29-1 and TRBJ1-2; TRBD1 aligns across 9 bases. CDR1 and CDR2 (germline): SQVTM, ANQGSEA. This CDR3 has 14 residues. J was trimmed by 3 bases and V by 1 base; bases with no gene match: 3.

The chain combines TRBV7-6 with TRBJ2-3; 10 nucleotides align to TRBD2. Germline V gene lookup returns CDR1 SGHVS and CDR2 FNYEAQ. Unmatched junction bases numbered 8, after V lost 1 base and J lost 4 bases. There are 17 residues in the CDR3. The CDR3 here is CASSLGAGLAGADTQYF. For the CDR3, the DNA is TGTGCCAGCAGCTTAGGAGCCGGGCTAGCGGGGGCAGATACGCAGTATTTT.

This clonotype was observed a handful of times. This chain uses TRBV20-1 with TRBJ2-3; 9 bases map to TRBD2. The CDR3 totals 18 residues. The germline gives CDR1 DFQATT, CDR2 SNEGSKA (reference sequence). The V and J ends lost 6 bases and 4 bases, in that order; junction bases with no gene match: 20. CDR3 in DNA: TGCAGTGCCATGGTTACTAAGCGGGAGGTTTGGGGGGCAGATACGCAGTATTTT. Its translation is CSAMVTKREVWGADTQYF.

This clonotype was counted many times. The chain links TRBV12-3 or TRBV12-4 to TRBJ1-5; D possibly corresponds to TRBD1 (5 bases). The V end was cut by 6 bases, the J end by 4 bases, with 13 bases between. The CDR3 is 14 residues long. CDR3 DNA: TGTGCCAGCAGCCTACGGGGGGGGAATCAGCCCCAGCATTTT. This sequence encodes CASSLRGGNQPQHF.

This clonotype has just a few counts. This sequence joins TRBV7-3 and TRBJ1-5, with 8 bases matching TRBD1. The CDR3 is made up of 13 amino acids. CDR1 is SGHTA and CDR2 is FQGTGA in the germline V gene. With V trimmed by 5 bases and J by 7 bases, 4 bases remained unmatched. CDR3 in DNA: TGTGCCAGCAGCGCTGACAGGGGCCAGCCCCAGCATTTT. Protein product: CASSADRGQPQHF.

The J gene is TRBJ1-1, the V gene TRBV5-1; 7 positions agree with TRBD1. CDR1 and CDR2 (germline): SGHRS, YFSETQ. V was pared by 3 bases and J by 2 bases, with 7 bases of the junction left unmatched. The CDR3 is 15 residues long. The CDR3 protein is CASSSQGSPNTEAFF. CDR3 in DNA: TGCGCCAGCAGCTCACAGGGGTCGCCAAACACTGAAGCTTTCTTT.

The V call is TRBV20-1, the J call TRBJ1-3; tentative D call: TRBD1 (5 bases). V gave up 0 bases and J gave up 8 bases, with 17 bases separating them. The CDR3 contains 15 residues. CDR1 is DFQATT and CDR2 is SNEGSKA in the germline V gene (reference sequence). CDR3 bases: TGCAGTGCTAGAGATAGGTGGGGCCCCTCGGACACCATATATTTT. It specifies CSARDRWGPSDTIYF.

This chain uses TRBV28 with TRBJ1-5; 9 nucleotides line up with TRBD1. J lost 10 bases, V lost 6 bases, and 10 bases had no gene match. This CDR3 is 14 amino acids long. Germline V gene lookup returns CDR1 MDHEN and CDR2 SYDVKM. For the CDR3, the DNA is TGTGCCAGCAGCCCGGGACAGGGCGTAAGACCCCAGCATTTT. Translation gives CASSPGQGVRPQHF.

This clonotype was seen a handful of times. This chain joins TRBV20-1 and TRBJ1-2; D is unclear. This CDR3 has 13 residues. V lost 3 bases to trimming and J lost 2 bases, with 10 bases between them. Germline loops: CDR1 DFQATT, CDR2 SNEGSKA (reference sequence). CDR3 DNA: TGCAGTGCTAGCAAGGCGTCAAACTATGGCTACACCTTC. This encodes CSASKASNYGYTF.